These 10 T cell receptor beta chains share one sample of origin, sequenced in a study of blood T cell repertoires in COVID-19. The data were produced by immunoSEQ multiplex PCR, yet TCRdb's version contains in-frame clones alone and is incomplete. The sample includes some 180,000 clones, 80% to 90% seen only once; the top ten take 10% to 15%. Sample: peripheral blood. These receptors all stem from a woman older than 75 with COVID-19, enrolled during active disease.

V is TRBV5-6 and J is TRBJ1-2; 7 nucleotides agree with TRBD1. Losses at the gene ends were 4 bases for V and 4 bases for J; bases not matched to a gene: 4. Germline V CDR1 and CDR2: SGHDT, YYEEEE. This CDR3 comprises 13 residues. CDR3 sequence reads: CASSNTGVYGYTF. The CDR3 DNA is TGTGCCAGCAGCAACACAGGGGTCTATGGCTACACCTTC.

The V call is TRBV7-2, the J call TRBJ2-3, with 10 bases lining up with TRBD1. Germline CDR1 reads SGHTA; CDR2 reads FQGNSA. J gave up 3 bases and V 7 bases, and 13 bases lay outside the gene matches. The CDR3 contains 17 residues. Here the CDR3 DNA reads TGTGCCAGCACCTTGAGACAGGGGGCGTTCATTACAGATACGCAGTATTTT. This codes for CASTLRQGAFITDTQYF. Complete variable domain (other parts from reference TRBV7-2 and TRBJ2-3): GAGVSQSPSNKVTEKGKDVELRCDPISGHTALYWYRQSLGQGLEFLIYFQGNSAPDKSGLPSDRFSAERTGGSVSTLTIQRTQQEDSAVYLCASTLRQGAFITDTQYFGPGTRLTVL.

This clone was detected only a few times. The chain joins TRBV7-9 to TRBJ2-7; D unclear. CDR1 is SEHNR, CDR2 FQNEAQ, per germline (reference sequence). Between the trimmed V and J ends, which lost 5 bases and 2 bases, there was a span of 13 bases. The CDR3 is 14 amino acids. CDR3 bases: TGTGCCAGCAGCGAGCCACAGAAGGCCTACGAGCAGTACTTC. The encoded protein is CASSEPQKAYEQYF.

The V gene is TRBV15, the J gene TRBJ2-1; no reliable D call. V lost 1 base to trimming and J lost 1 base, with 5 bases between them. The CDR3 is made up of 14 amino acids. CDR1 and CDR2 from the germline V gene are LNHNV and YYDKDF (reference sequence). The CDR3 spells CATSRGHSYNEQFF. The CDR3 DNA sequence: TGTGCCACCAGCAGAGGTCATTCCTACAATGAGCAGTTCTTC.

This chain joins TRBV19 and TRBJ1-5; 7 nucleotides match TRBD1. CDR1 and CDR2 (germline): LNHDA, SQIVND (reference sequence). After removal of 3 bases from V and 5 bases from J, the junction contained 10 bases not matched to a gene. The CDR3 extends over 16 amino acids. Written as DNA, the CDR3 is TGTGCCAGTAGTATTTCCGCAGGGGGAACGGATCAGCCCCAGCATTTT. Protein: CASSISAGGTDQPQHF.

Regarding this clone: Other DNA sequences in this specimen translate into the identical CDR3. The chain uses TRBV5-1 and TRBJ1-1; 7 nucleotides match TRBD1. The V and J ends lost 1 base and 3 bases, in that order; junction bases with no gene match: 0. The CDR3 extends over 13 amino acids. The germline V gene encodes CDR1 SGHRS and CDR2 YFSETQ. CDR3 nucleotides: TGCGCCAGCAGCTTGACAGGGGACACTGAAGCTTTCTTT. As protein: CASSLTGDTEAFF.

The chain recombines TRBV20-1 with TRBJ2-5; D might be TRBD2 (5 bases). CDR3 length equals 14 residues. Germline CDR1 and CDR2: DFQATT and SNEGSKA (reference sequence). V lost 3 bases and J lost 1, with 12 bases in between. The chain's CDR3 is CSASGRLTQETQYF. The CDR3 DNA sequence: TGCAGTGCTAGTGGGAGACTAACCCAAGAGACCCAGTACTTC.

The chain recombines TRBV11-2 with TRBJ2-7, with 8 bases that match TRBD2. V gave up 5 bases and J gave up 6 bases; unmatched junction bases: 12. This CDR3 has 15 amino acids. The germline CDR1 and CDR2 sequences are SGHAT and FQNNGV. The CDR3 region is CASSRTSGSLLEQYF. The CDR3 nucleotides read TGTGCCAGCAGCCGCACAAGCGGGAGTTTGCTCGAGCAGTACTTC. Looking up the rest from reference TRBV11-2 and TRBJ2-7 gives the full variable domain: EAGVAQSPRYKIIEKRQSVAFWCNPISGHATLYWYQQILGQGPKLLIQFQNNGVVDDSQLPKDRFSAERLKGVDSTLKIQPAKLEDSAVYLCASSRTSGSLLEQYFGPGTRLTVT.

The chain combines TRBV7-3 with TRBJ2-2, with D hard to call. CDR3 size: 15 residues. The germline CDR1 and CDR2 sequences are SGHTA and FQGTGA. Trimming took off 5 bases at V and 1 base at J, with 11 bases between the two ends. In DNA, the CDR3 is TGTGCCAGCAGCGGTTTTAACGGGAACACCGGGGAGCTGTTTTTT. Its translation is CASSGFNGNTGELFF.

This clone has only a few counts. The chain links TRBV19 to TRBJ1-1; D unresolved. The CDR3 has 14 residues. V dropped 5 bases and J dropped 2 bases, with 12 bases sitting between them. The germline gives CDR1 LNHDA, CDR2 SQIVND (reference sequence). This CDR3 is CASSPRQENTEAFF. The CDR3 DNA follows: TGTGCCAGTAGTCCCCGACAAGAAAACACTGAAGCTTTCTTT.